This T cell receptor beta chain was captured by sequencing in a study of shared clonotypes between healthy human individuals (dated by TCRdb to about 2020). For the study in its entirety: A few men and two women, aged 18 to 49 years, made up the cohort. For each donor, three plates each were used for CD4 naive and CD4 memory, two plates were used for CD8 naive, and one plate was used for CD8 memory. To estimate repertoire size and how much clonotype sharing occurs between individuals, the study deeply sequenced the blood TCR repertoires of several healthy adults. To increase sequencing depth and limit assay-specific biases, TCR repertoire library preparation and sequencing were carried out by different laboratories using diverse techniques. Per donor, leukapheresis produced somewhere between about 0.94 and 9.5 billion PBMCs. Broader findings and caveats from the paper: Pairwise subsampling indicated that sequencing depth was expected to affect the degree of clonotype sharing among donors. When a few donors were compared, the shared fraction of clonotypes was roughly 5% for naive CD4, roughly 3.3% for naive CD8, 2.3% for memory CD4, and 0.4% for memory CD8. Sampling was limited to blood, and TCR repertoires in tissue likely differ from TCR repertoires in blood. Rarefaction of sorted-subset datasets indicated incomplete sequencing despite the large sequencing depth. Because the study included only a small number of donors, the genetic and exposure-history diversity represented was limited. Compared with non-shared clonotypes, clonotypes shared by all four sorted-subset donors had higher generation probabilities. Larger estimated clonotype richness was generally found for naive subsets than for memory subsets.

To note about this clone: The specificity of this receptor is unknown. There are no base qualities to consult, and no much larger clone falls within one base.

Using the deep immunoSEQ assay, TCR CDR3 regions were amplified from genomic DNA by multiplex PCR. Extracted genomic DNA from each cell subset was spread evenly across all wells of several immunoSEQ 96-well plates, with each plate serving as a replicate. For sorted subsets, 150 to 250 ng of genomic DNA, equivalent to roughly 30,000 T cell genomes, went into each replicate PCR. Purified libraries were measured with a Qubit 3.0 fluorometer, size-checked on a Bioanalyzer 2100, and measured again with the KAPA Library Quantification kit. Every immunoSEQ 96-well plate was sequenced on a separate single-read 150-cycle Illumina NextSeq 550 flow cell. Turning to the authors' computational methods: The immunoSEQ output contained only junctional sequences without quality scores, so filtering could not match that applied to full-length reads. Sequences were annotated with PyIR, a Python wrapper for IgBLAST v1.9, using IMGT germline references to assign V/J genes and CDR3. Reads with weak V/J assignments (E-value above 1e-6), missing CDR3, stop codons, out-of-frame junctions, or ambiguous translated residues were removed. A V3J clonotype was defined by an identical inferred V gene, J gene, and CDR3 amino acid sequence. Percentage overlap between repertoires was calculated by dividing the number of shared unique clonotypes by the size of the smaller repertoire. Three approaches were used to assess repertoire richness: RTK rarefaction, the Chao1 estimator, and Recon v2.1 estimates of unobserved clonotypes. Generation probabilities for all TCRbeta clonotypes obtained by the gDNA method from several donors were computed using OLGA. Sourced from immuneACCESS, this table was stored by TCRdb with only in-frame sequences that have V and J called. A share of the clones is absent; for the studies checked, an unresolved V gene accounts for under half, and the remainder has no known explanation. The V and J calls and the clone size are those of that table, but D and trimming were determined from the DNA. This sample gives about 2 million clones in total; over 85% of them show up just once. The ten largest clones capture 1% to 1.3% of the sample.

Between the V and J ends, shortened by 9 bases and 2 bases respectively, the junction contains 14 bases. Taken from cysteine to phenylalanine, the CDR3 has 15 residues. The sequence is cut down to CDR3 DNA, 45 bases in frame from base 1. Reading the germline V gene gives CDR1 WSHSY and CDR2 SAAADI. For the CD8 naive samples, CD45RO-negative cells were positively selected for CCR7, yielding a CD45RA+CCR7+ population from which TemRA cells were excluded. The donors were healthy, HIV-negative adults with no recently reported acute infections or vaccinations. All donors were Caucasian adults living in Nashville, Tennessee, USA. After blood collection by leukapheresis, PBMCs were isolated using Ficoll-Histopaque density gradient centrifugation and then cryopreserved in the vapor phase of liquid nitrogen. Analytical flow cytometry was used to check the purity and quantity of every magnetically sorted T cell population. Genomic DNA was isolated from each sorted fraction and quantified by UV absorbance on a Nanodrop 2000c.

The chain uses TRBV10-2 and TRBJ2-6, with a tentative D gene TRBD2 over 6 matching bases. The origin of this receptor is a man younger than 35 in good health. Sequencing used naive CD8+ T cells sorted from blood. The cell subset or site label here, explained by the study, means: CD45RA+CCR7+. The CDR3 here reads CASLDPGAGANVLTF. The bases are TGCGCCAGTCTCGACCCGGGGGCTGGGGCCAACGTCCTGACTTTC.